Each of the 4 T cell receptor beta chains below was sequenced from the same sample in a study of response to subunit inactivated influenza vaccine (dated by TCRdb to the late 2010s). Library generation was performed with RT-PCR. Sequencer: Illumina HiSeq 2500. TCRdb trimmed the raw reads at Q25, called clones with MiXCR and kept productive beta chains. Rows merge per CDR3 protein into single entries with the most common DNA and genes. The sample table holds 490,000 or so distinct CDR3 sequences, of which approximately 7.1% were seen once. The ten biggest clones cover 13% of the sample. The sequencing here drew on PBMCs from blood, taken around 25 months after vaccination. These receptors were obtained from a man between 45 and 75 years old who received an inactivated influenza vaccine. Donor details come from another sample of the same person, matched by shared clones.

Note on this clonotype: This clone may be a read error of a much larger clone one base away. The chain carries TRBV4-3 and TRBJ2-5; 8 bases agree with TRBD1. Trimming at V came to 3 bases and at J to 5 bases, leaving 8 bases not matched to a gene. This CDR3 has 15 residues. Germline V gene lookup returns CDR1 LGHNA and CDR2 YSLEER. Written as DNA, the CDR3 is TGCGCCAGCAGCCAGGGACAGGAGGCTTGGGAGACCCAGTACTTC. Amino acid sequence: CASSQGQEAWETQYF.

The CDR3 DNA reads TGCGCCAGCAGCGCGGACCAGGGGCGAACGCAGTATTTT. Protein product: CASSADQGRTQYF. The chain is built from TRBV5-1 and TRBJ2-3; possible D gene TRBD1, 6 bases. Deletions cut 4 bases from V and 9 bases from J, with 15 bases between. There are 13 residues in the CDR3. CDR1 and CDR2 from the germline V gene are SGHRS and YFSETQ.

A few counts support this clonotype. This chain uses TRBV12-3 or TRBV12-4 with TRBJ2-5; D is unclear. The CDR3 sequence is 14 residues long. The ends were cut back, 7 bases at V and 3 bases at J, with 15 bases in the middle. CDR3 sequence (DNA): TGTGCCAGCACCACCCCGCAGTCGAAAGAGACCCAGTACTTC. Its protein product is CASTTPQSKETQYF.

The chain is built from TRBV28 and TRBJ2-1, with a tentative D call TRBD2 (6 bases). Trimming removed 6 bases from V and 7 bases from J, with 13 bases in between. Per the germline V gene, CDR1 is MDHEN and CDR2 is SYDVKM. The CDR3 is 13 amino acids. CDR3 nucleotides: TGTGCCAGCAGCCCCCGGGGGAAGAATGAGCAGTTCTTC. This gives the protein CASSPRGKNEQFF.